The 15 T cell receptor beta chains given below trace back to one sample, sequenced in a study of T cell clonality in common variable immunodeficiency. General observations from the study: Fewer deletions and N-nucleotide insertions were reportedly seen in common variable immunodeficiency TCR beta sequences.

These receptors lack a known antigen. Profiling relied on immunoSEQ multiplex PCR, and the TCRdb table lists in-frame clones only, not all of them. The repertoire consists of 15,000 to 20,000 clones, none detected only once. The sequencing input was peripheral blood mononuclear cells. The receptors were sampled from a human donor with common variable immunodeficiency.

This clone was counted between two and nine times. CDR3 DNA (partial): TGTGCCAGCTCACCCTTCAGAAGCGCTGGGGCCAACGTC. The encoded protein is CASSPFRSAGANV. The full CDR3 is CASSPFRSAGANVLTF. The genes are TRBV18 and TRBJ2-6; D ambiguous. The read ends 3 residues shy of where the CDR3 ends; the end is completed using the germline J gene. Trimming took off 3 bases at V and 2 bases at J, with 11 bases between the two ends. CDR1 and CDR2 (germline): KGHSH, LQKENI. CDR3 length equals 16 residues.

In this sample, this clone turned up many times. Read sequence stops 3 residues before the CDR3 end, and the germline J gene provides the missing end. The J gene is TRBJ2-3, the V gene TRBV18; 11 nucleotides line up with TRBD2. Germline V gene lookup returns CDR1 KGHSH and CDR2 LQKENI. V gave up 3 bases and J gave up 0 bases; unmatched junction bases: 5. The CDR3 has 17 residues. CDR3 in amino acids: CASSPWRLAGSTDTQYF. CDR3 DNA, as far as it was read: TGTGCCAGCTCACCCTGGAGACTAGCGGGAAGCACAGATACG.

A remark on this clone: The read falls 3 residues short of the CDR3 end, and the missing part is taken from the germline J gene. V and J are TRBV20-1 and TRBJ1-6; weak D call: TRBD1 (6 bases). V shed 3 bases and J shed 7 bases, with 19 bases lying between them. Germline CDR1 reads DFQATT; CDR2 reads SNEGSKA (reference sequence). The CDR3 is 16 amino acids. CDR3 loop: CSASPRSAGVNSPLHF. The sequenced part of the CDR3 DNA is TGCAGTGCTAGCCCCCGTTCGGCAGGGGTGAATTCACCC.

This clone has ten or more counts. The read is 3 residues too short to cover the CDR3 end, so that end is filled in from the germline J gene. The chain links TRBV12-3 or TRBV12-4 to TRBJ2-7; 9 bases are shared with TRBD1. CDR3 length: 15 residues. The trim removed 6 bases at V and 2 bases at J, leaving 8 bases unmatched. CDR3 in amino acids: CASSKGTGTPYEQYF. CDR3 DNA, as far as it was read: TGTGCCAGCAGCAAAGGGACAGGGACCCCCTACGAG.

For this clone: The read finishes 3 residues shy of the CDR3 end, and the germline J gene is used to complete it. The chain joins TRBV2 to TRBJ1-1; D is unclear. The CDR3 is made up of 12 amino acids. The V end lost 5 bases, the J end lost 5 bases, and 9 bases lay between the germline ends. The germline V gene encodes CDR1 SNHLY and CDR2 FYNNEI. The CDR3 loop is CASSPRFTEAFF. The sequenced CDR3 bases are TGTGCCAGCAGTCCCCGGTTTACTGAA.

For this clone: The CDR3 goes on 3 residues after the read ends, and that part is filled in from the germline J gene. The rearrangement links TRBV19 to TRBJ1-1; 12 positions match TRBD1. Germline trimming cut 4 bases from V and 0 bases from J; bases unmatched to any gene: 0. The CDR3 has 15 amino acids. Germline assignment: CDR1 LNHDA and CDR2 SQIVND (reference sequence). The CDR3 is CASSRDRGLNTEAFF. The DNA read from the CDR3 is TGTGCCAGTAGTAGGGACAGGGGGCTGAACACTGAA.

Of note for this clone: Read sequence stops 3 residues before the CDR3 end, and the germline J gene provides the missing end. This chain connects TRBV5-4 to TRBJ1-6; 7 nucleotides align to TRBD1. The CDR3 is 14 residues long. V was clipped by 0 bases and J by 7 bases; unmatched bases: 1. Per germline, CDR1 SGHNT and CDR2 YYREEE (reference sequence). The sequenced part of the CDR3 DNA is TGTGCCAGCAGCTTGGTAGGGGGCAATTCACCC. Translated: CASSLVGGNSP. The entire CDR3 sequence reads CASSLVGGNSPLHF.

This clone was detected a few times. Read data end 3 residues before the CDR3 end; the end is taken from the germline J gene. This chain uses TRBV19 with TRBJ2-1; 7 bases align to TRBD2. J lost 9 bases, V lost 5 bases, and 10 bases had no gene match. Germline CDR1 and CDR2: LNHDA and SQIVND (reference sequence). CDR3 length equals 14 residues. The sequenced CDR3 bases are TGTGCCAGTAGTGTACGCGGGAGCGGTTCTGAG. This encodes CASSVRGSGSE. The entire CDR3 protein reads CASSVRGSGSEQFF.

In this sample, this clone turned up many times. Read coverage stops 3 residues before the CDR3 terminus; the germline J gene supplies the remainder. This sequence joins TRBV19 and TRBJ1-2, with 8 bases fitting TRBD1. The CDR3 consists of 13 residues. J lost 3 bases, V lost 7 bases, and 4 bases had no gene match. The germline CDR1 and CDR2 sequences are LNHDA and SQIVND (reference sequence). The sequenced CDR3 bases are TGTGCCAGTATTGGGACAGGCGACTATGGC. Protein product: CASIGTGDYG. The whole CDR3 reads CASIGTGDYGYTF.

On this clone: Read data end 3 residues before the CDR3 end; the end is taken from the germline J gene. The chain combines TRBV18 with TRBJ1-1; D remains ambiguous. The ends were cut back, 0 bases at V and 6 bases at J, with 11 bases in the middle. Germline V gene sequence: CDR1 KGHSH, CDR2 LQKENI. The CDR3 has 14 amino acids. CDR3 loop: CASSPPVNIAEAFF. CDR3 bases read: TGTGCCAGCTCACCACCGGTGAACATCGCTGAA.

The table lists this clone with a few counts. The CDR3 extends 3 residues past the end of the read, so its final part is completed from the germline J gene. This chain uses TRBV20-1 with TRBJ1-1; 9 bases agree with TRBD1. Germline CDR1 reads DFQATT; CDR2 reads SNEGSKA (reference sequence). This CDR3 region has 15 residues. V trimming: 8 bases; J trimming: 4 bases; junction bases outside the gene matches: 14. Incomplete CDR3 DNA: TGCAGTACCACCCGGGACAGGGTACGGGGCACTGAA. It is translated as CSTTRDRVRGTE. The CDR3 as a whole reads CSTTRDRVRGTEAFF.

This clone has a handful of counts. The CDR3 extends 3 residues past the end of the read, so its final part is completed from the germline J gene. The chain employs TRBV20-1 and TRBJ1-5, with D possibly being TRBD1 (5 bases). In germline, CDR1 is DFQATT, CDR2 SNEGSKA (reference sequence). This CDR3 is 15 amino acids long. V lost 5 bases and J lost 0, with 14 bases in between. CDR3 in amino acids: CSAGRTRSSNQPQHF. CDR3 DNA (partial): TGCAGTGCTGGACGGACACGCAGTAGCAATCAGCCC.

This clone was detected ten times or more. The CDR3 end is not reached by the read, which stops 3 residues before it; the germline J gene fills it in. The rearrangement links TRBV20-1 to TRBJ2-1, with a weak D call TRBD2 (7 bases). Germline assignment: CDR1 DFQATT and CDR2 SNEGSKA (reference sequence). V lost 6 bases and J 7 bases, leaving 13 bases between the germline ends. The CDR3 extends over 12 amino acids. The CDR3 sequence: CSARGGWNEQFF. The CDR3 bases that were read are TGCAGTGCGAGGGGGGGATGGAATGAG.

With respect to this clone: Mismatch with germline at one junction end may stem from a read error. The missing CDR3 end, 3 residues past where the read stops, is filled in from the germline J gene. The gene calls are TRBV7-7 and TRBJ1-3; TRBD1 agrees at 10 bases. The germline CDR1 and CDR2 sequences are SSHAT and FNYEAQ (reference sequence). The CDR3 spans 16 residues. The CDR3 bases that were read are TGTGCTAGCAGCACTCGACAGGGGGCAACTGGAAACACC. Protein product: CASSTRQGATGNT. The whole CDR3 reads CASSTRQGATGNTIYF.

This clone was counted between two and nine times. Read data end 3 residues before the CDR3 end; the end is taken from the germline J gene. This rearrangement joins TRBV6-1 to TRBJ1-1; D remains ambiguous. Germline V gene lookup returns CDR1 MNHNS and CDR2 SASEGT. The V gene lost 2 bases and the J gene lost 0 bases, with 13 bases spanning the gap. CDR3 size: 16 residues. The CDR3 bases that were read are TGTGCCAGCAGTGAAAAAAATGGCGGCCTGAACACTGAA. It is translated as CASSEKNGGLNTE. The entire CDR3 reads CASSEKNGGLNTEAFF.